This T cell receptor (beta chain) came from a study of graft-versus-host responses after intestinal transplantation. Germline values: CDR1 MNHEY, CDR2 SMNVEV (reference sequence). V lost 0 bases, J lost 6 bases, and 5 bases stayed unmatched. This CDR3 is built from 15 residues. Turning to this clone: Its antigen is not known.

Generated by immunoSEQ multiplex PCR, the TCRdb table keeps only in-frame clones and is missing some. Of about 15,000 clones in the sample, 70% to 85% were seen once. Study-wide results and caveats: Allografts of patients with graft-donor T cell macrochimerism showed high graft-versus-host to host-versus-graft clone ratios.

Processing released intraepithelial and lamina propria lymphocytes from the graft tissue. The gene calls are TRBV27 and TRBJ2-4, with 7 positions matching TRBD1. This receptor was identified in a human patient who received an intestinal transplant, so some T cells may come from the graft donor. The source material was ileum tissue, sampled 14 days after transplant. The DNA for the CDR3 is TGTGCCAGCAGTTTATCCCTCTCAGGGGGAAACATTCAGTACTTC. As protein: CASSLSLSGGNIQYF.